This paragraph reports one T cell receptor beta chain. No antigen is known for it. This sample was included in a study of T cell responses to AZD1222 COVID-19 vaccine. The CDR3 length is 15 residues. The V gene end was trimmed by 4 bases and the J gene end by 2 bases; junction bases not matched to a gene: 7. In germline, CDR1 is LNHDA, CDR2 SQIVND (reference sequence). The table came from immunoSEQ multiplex PCR; TCRdb's copy has only in-frame clones and leaves some out. The data contain 90,000 to 100,000 clones, around nine tenths of them singletons. Study-wide findings and caveats: The reported proportion of spike-specific TCRs targeting unmutated variant regions was nearly half.

The chain has TRBV19 and TRBJ2-7, with 8 bases matching TRBD1. The clonotype originates from an adult in good health. Here the sequenced sample was peripheral blood, taken on day 0 of AZD1222 vaccination. CDR3 sequence: CASSKQPGGPYEQYF. CDR3 in DNA: TGTGCCAGTAGTAAACAACCAGGGGGCCCCTACGAGCAGTACTTC.